Below are 8 T cell receptor beta chains sequenced from a single sample in a study of T cell responses to AZD1222 COVID-19 vaccine. Libraries were prepared by immunoSEQ multiplex PCR; TCRdb keeps only in-frame clonotypes and omits some of them. The top ten hold around 21% of the sample, which has about 86,000 clones, around 73% seen once. The sample consisted of peripheral blood, taken on day 0 of AZD1222 vaccination. The receptors stem from an adult in good health.

The rearrangement joins TRBV7-9 to TRBJ2-1, with D hard to call. Trimming took off 1 base at V and 6 bases at J, with 10 bases between the two ends. The CDR3 consists of 14 residues. Germline V lookup: CDR1 SEHNR, CDR2 FQNEAQ (reference sequence). The chain's CDR3 is CASSLGASGNEQFF. DNA of the CDR3: TGTGCCAGCAGCTTAGGGGCTAGTGGCAATGAGCAGTTCTTC.

This clone has just a few counts. DNA for the CDR3: TGTGCCAGCAGTCCCGGACTAAACTACTTGAACACTGAAGCTTTCTTT. Its protein product is CASSPGLNYLNTEAFF. The chain employs TRBV28 and TRBJ1-1; D not resolved. Germline V CDR1 and CDR2: MDHEN, SYDVKM. V lost 5 bases and J lost 0, with 16 bases in between. This CDR3 contains 16 residues.

The V and J genes are TRBV5-1 and TRBJ2-5; tentative D call: TRBD2 (6 bases). In germline, CDR1 is SGHRS, CDR2 YFSETQ. V lost 3 bases, J lost 1 base, and 13 bases lay in between. The CDR3 sequence is 15 residues long. CDR3 sequence: CASSSWGETQETQYF. The CDR3 DNA follows: TGCGCCAGCAGCTCCTGGGGGGAGACCCAAGAGACCCAGTACTTC.

This chain links TRBV7-8 with TRBJ2-1; D unclear. CDR1 and CDR2 (germline): SGHVS, FQNEAQ. The CDR3 has 11 amino acids. Trimming cost V 4 bases and J 3 bases, with 1 base left between them. The CDR3 DNA reads TGTGCCAGCAGCTACTACAATGAGCAGTTCTTC. This sequence encodes CASSYYNEQFF.

Here the CDR3 reads CASSLAGGDQPQHF. CDR3 bases: TGTGCCAGCAGCTTGGCCGGTGGAGATCAGCCCCAGCATTTT. The chain couples TRBV5-6 to TRBJ1-5; D gene ambiguous. This CDR3 is 14 amino acids long. The germline V gene encodes CDR1 SGHDT and CDR2 YYEEEE. Trimming removed 0 bases from V and 5 bases from J, with 9 bases in between.

The rearrangement links TRBV7-9 to TRBJ2-3; D is uncertain. Germline CDR1 is SEHNR and CDR2 is FQNEAQ (reference sequence). This CDR3 spans 14 amino acids. V gave up 3 bases and J gave up 2 bases, with 9 bases separating them. CDR3 region: CASSFFRNTDTQYF. DNA for the CDR3: TGTGCCAGCAGCTTTTTCAGGAACACAGATACGCAGTATTTT.

The gene calls are TRBV5-1 and TRBJ2-5, with TRBD2 matching 8 bases. The CDR3 is 16 amino acids. The V gene's germline CDR1 is SGHRS and CDR2 YFSETQ. V was pared by 0 bases and J by 4 bases, with 8 bases of the junction left unmatched. CDR3 loop: CASSLGRSGSGETQYF. CDR3 bases: TGCGCCAGCAGCTTGGGGAGGAGCGGGAGCGGAGAGACCCAGTACTTC. Combining the CDR3 with reference TRBV5-1 and TRBJ2-5 gives the whole variable domain KAGVTQTPRYLIKTRGQQVTLSCSPISGHRSVSWYQQTPGQGLQFLFEYFSETQRNKGNFPGRFSGRQFSNSRSEMNVSTLELGDSALYLCASSLGRSGSGETQYFGPGTRLLVL.

The chain joins TRBV29-1 to TRBJ2-3; 9 positions agree with TRBD1. The V gene end was trimmed by 5 bases and the J gene end by 6 bases; junction bases not matched to a gene: 6. The CDR3 length is 13 residues. Germline V lookup: CDR1 SQVTM, CDR2 ANQGSEA. As DNA, the CDR3 is TGCAGCGTTAACAGGGGGCTACCGGATACGCAGTATTTT. Translating gives CSVNRGLPDTQYF.